The rows below give T cell receptor beta chains drawn from one sample of a study of cytomegalovirus exposure and HLA in healthy donors. Profiling relied on immunoSEQ multiplex PCR, and the TCRdb table lists in-frame clones only, not all of them. The sample shows approximately 150,000 clones, approximately 72% of them seen only once. Sequenced sample: PBMCs. The receptors here all came from a man aged 50-60 years in good health and CMV-seronegative. The CDR3 runs from the conserved cysteine through the conserved F or W. D genes are given only for firm matches. Not every row has a clone size; where given, it reads once, few, many or a size class.

CDR3nt: TGTGCCAGCAGCCAATTGGGACAGGGGGCTTACGAGCAGTACTTC
CDR3aa: CASSQLGQGAYEQYF
v_gene: TRBV14
abundance: NA
j_gene: TRBJ2-7
d_gene: TRBD1

CDR3nt: TGTGCCAGTAGTATTCGGCAGGGAAACTACGAGCAGTACTTC
CDR3aa: CASSIRQGNYEQYF
v_gene: TRBV19
abundance: NA
j_gene: TRBJ2-7
d_gene: NA

CDR3nt: TGTGCCAGCAGCTCCGGGACAGGGTACGATTTTCAAGAGACCCAGTACTTC
CDR3aa: CASSSGTGYDFQETQYF
v_gene: TRBV5-4
abundance: NA
j_gene: TRBJ2-5
d_gene: TRBD1

CDR3nt: TGTGCCAGCAGCACCCGGGGGCCCCAGCATTTT
CDR3aa: CASSTRGPQHF
v_gene: TRBV7-2
abundance: NA
j_gene: TRBJ1-5
d_gene: NA

CDR3nt: TGTGCCAGCAGCTCTCGGACAGGATCCTACGAGCAGTACTTC
CDR3aa: CASSSRTGSYEQYF
v_gene: TRBV5-6
abundance: NA
j_gene: TRBJ2-7
d_gene: TRBD1

CDR3nt: TGCGCCAGCAGCCAAGGGGCCCCGAGTGCAGGAAACACTGAAGCTTTCTTT
CDR3aa: CASSQGAPSAGNTEAFF
v_gene: TRBV4-3
abundance: few
j_gene: TRBJ1-1
d_gene: NA

CDR3nt: TGTGCCAGCAGTTTTGAGCAACCGGCGGACACCGGGGAGCTGTTTTTT
CDR3aa: CASSFEQPADTGELFF
v_gene: TRBV28
abundance: NA
j_gene: TRBJ2-2
d_gene: NA

CDR3nt: TGTGCCAGCAGCTTCCAGGGGGCGAACACTGAAGCTTTCTTT
CDR3aa: CASSFQGANTEAFF
v_gene: TRBV5-4
abundance: NA
j_gene: TRBJ1-1
d_gene: TRBD1

CDR3nt: TGTGCCAGCAGCCGGAACAGGGGTGGTAGCACTGAAGCTTTCTTT
CDR3aa: CASSRNRGGSTEAFF
v_gene: TRBV6-5
abundance: NA
j_gene: TRBJ1-1
d_gene: TRBD1

CDR3nt: TGTGCCAGCAGCTTTGAGAGAGTGGCTGAAGCTTTCTTT
CDR3aa: CASSFERVAEAFF
v_gene: TRBV5-4
abundance: NA
j_gene: TRBJ1-1
d_gene: NA

CDR3nt: TGTGCCAGTGGACAGGTTGTGGGAGGCTACACCTTC
CDR3aa: CASGQVVGGYTF
v_gene: TRBV19
abundance: NA
j_gene: TRBJ1-2
d_gene: TRBD1

CDR3nt: TGCGCCAGCAGGCGGGACAGCTCCTACGAGCAGTACTTC
CDR3aa: CASRRDSSYEQYF
v_gene: TRBV23-1
abundance: NA
j_gene: TRBJ2-7
d_gene: NA

CDR3nt: TGTGCCAGCAGTGAACCAGCGGGGGGGCCAGGAGATACGCAGTATTTT
CDR3aa: CASSEPAGGPGDTQYF
v_gene: TRBV6-1
abundance: few
j_gene: TRBJ2-3
d_gene: TRBD2

CDR3nt: TGTGCCAGCAGCTTAGCGGCGGCGGACTATGGCTACACCTTC
CDR3aa: CASSLAAADYGYTF
v_gene: TRBV7-9
abundance: NA
j_gene: TRBJ1-2
d_gene: NA

CDR3nt: TGTGCCAGCAACAGGTTGGAGTCCTCTGGAAACACCATATATTTT
CDR3aa: CASNRLESSGNTIYF
v_gene: TRBV6-1
abundance: NA
j_gene: TRBJ1-3
d_gene: NA

CDR3nt: TGTGCCAGTAGTTCGCGGACAGGGAGTGGTGGCTACACCTTC
CDR3aa: CASSSRTGSGGYTF
v_gene: TRBV19
abundance: NA
j_gene: TRBJ1-2
d_gene: TRBD1

CDR3nt: TGCGCCAGCAGCTGGGGACAGGGGAGCACTGAAGCTTTCTTT
CDR3aa: CASSWGQGSTEAFF
v_gene: TRBV5-1
abundance: NA
j_gene: TRBJ1-1
d_gene: TRBD1

CDR3nt: TGTGCCAGCAGTCCCAGGGGACAGGGGCGGACTGGGGCCAACGTCCTGACTTTC
CDR3aa: CASSPRGQGRTGANVLTF
v_gene: TRBV27
abundance: NA
j_gene: TRBJ2-6
d_gene: TRBD1

CDR3nt: TGTGCCAGCAGCCTGATGCTGGCGACTAGCGGGGGGGCCGATGAGCAGTTCTTC
CDR3aa: CASSLMLATSGGADEQFF
v_gene: TRBV4-2
abundance: NA
j_gene: TRBJ2-1
d_gene: TRBD2

CDR3nt: TGTGCCAGCAGACGTGGACTAGCGGGGGGCCGCTACGAGCAGTACTTC
CDR3aa: CASRRGLAGGRYEQYF
v_gene: TRBV28
abundance: NA
j_gene: TRBJ2-7
d_gene: TRBD2

CDR3nt: TGTGCCAGCAGCTCAAGGGCTAGCGGGGAGAATGAGCAGTACTTC
CDR3aa: CASSSRASGENEQYF
v_gene: TRBV7-2
abundance: NA
j_gene: TRBJ2-5
d_gene: TRBD2

CDR3nt: TGTGCCAGCAGTGTACTCGGCGGCACCACCTACGAGCAGTACTTC
CDR3aa: CASSVLGGTTYEQYF
v_gene: TRBV27
abundance: NA
j_gene: TRBJ2-7
d_gene: NA

CDR3nt: TGTGCCAGCAGCGTAGATAGCGGGGGGGCCGTAGAGACCCAGTACTTC
CDR3aa: CASSVDSGGAVETQYF
v_gene: TRBV9
abundance: NA
j_gene: TRBJ2-5
d_gene: TRBD2

CDR3nt: TGTGCCAGCAGCTTAGGCCGACAGCAGCCCCAGCATTTT
CDR3aa: CASSLGRQQPQHF
v_gene: TRBV7-2
abundance: NA
j_gene: TRBJ1-5
d_gene: NA

CDR3nt: TGTGCCAGCAGAGATCGGACTAGCGGGGAGACCCAGTACTTC
CDR3aa: CASRDRTSGETQYF
v_gene: TRBV2
abundance: NA
j_gene: TRBJ2-5
d_gene: TRBD2

CDR3nt: TGTGCCAGTAGTACCCACGGAGGAACGAGCAAAGAGACCCAGTACTTC
CDR3aa: CASSTHGGTSKETQYF
v_gene: TRBV19
abundance: NA
j_gene: TRBJ2-5
d_gene: NA

CDR3nt: TGTGCCAGCAGTGGGACAGGGTATGGCTACACCTTC
CDR3aa: CASSGTGYGYTF
v_gene: TRBV2
abundance: NA
j_gene: TRBJ1-2
d_gene: TRBD1

CDR3nt: TGTGCCAGCAGCGGATCCGGGACAGGGAGTGTCAATGAGCAGTTCTTC
CDR3aa: CASSGSGTGSVNEQFF
v_gene: TRBV28
abundance: NA
j_gene: TRBJ2-1
d_gene: TRBD1

CDR3nt: TGTGCCAGCAGCAACCGGGACAGGGCCTCTGGAAACACCATATATTTT
CDR3aa: CASSNRDRASGNTIYF
v_gene: TRBV5-6
abundance: NA
j_gene: TRBJ1-3
d_gene: TRBD1

CDR3nt: TGCAGCGTTGAACTGATGTCGGGACTAGCGGGGGGTGGCGCCTACAATGAGCAGTTCTTC
CDR3aa: CSVELMSGLAGGGAYNEQFF
v_gene: TRBV29-1
abundance: few
j_gene: TRBJ2-1
d_gene: TRBD2

CDR3nt: TGCGCCAGCAGCCAAAAGATACAGGACAGGGGTTCACCCCTCCACTTT
CDR3aa: CASSQKIQDRGSPLHF
v_gene: TRBV4-3
abundance: NA
j_gene: TRBJ1-6
d_gene: TRBD1

CDR3nt: TGTGCCAGCAGTTACAAGGGGGCGGTTCAGCCCCAGCATTTT
CDR3aa: CASSYKGAVQPQHF
v_gene: TRBV6-5
abundance: NA
j_gene: TRBJ1-5
d_gene: TRBD1

CDR3nt: TGTGCCAGCAGTTCATGGGCAGGGGGAGGCTACACCTTC
CDR3aa: CASSSWAGGGYTF
v_gene: TRBV27
abundance: NA
j_gene: TRBJ1-2
d_gene: TRBD1

CDR3nt: TGTGCCAGCAGTTTCCCGGTTCCCACCGGGGAGCTGTTTTTT
CDR3aa: CASSFPVPTGELFF
v_gene: TRBV11-2
abundance: NA
j_gene: TRBJ2-2
d_gene: NA

CDR3nt: TGCAGCGTTGAATTAGCGACAGGGGGCTTTGGCTACACCTTC
CDR3aa: CSVELATGGFGYTF
v_gene: TRBV29-1
abundance: NA
j_gene: TRBJ1-2
d_gene: TRBD1

CDR3nt: TGTGCCAGCAGACAGGGGAGTTTCAGTGAGCAGTTCTTC
CDR3aa: CASRQGSFSEQFF
v_gene: TRBV7-9
abundance: NA
j_gene: TRBJ2-1
d_gene: TRBD1

CDR3nt: TGTGCCAGCAGTGAGGGGGGACGACTCGAGCAGTACTTC
CDR3aa: CASSEGGRLEQYF
v_gene: TRBV6-1
abundance: NA
j_gene: TRBJ2-7
d_gene: NA

CDR3nt: TGTGCCAGCAGTTACCCCCTGGGAGGGGGAAAAACTGAAGCTTTCTTT
CDR3aa: CASSYPLGGGKTEAFF
v_gene: TRBV6-6
abundance: many
j_gene: TRBJ1-1
d_gene: NA

CDR3nt: TGTGCCAGCTCACGGGACAGGGGGCTGAGTAACACTGAAGCTTTCTTT
CDR3aa: CASSRDRGLSNTEAFF
v_gene: TRBV18
abundance: NA
j_gene: TRBJ1-1
d_gene: TRBD1

CDR3nt: TGTGCCAGCAGCCCAACCGACAGGCTCTACGAAAAACTGTTTTTT
CDR3aa: CASSPTDRLYEKLFF
v_gene: TRBV28
abundance: NA
j_gene: TRBJ1-4
d_gene: NA

CDR3nt: TGCGCCAGCAGTGCATCGGACAGGGGTGATCAGCCCCAGCATTTT
CDR3aa: CASSASDRGDQPQHF
v_gene: TRBV10-1
abundance: NA
j_gene: TRBJ1-5
d_gene: TRBD1

CDR3nt: TGTGCCAGCAGCTCGGGACAGGGTTATGGCTACACCTTC
CDR3aa: CASSSGQGYGYTF
v_gene: TRBV11-2
abundance: NA
j_gene: TRBJ1-2
d_gene: TRBD1

CDR3nt: TGCGCCAGCAGCTTGCCAGGACAGGGTTCTACCAAAAACATTCAGTACTTC
CDR3aa: CASSLPGQGSTKNIQYF
v_gene: TRBV5-1
abundance: NA
j_gene: TRBJ2-4
d_gene: TRBD1